This T cell receptor (beta chain) was observed in a study of Ad26.COV2.S vaccination and SARS-CoV-2 variants (dated by TCRdb to the early 2020s). Describing the broader study: Vaccine-arm donors came from COV1001, a multicentre, randomized, double-blind, placebo-controlled phase I-IIa trial of Ad26.COV2.S in healthy adults. The specificity and breadth of SARS-CoV-2-reactive T cell receptors after Ad26.COV2.S vaccination were assessed by TCRbeta repertoire sequencing. Trial participants were randomized into five groups of five: low-dose or high-dose Ad26.COV2.S given once or twice, or placebo on both occasions. Throughout the experiments and outcome assessment, investigators stayed blinded to trial group allocation. A total of 32 samples were included in the TCR-sequenced set, comprising roughly 19 Ad26.COV2.S vaccine recipients, 5 placebo recipients and 8 SARS-CoV-2 convalescent individuals. Ad26.COV2.S was administered intramuscularly at a dose of 5x10^10 or 1x10^11 viral particles, either as one shot or as two shots given 56 days apart. General findings and caveats noted by the study authors: Higher spike-specific TCR breadth was observed in Ad26.COV2.S recipients than in placebo recipients (P = 0.0014). After vaccination, spike-specific CD8+ and CD4+ T cell responses were reported to show substantial breadth. The authors noted that total T cell responses may have been underestimated by the TCR breadth and depth analyses. Vaccine and placebo recipients had comparable non-spike TCR breadth, which fits with the vaccine containing only spike. Comparing responses between vaccine doses or regimens was not something the study was powered to do.

TCRbeta CDR3 regions were sequenced with the immunoSEQ Assay. After extraction, genomic DNA underwent amplification by bias-controlled multiplex PCR, followed by high-throughput sequencing. On the authors' methods: Collapsing and filtering of sequences were performed to quantify the absolute abundance of each unique TCRbeta CDR3 region. T cell fraction was estimated by normalizing TCRbeta template counts to usable DNA, which was measured by amplifying reference genes present in all nucleated cells. Repertoire TCRs were annotated as SARS-CoV-2-specific by exact matching of V gene, CDR3 amino acid sequence and J gene to a known reactive TCR set. The reference SARS-CoV-2 TCR set was obtained from MIRA and was filtered for enrichment in COVID-19-positive ImmuneCODE repertoires, whereby public or cross-reactive TCRs were removed. Using the MIRA antigens, annotated TCRs were further analysed by specific ORF or by position within an ORF. Depth was the summed frequency of annotated unique rearrangements, while breadth was defined as annotated unique rearrangements over total unique productive rearrangements. Group comparisons of TCR breadth used two-sided Wilcoxon rank-sum tests. Held by TCRdb, this immuneACCESS table contains in-frame sequences only and omits some clones. Under half of the omission traces to an unresolved V gene where checked; the cause of the rest is unknown. V and J calls and clone size are copied from that table; D and trimming were computed from the DNA. Across this sample there are approximately 500,000 clones, with roughly 87% seen only once. 9.5% to 15% of the sample comes from the top ten.

Taken with the paper, the label for treatment or condition translates to: around 19 received Ad26.COV2.S at low or high dose, single or two shots; 5 received placebo; per-sample allocation not given. Repertoires of vaccine and placebo recipients were sequenced from samples collected on day 63 after the first injection. Cohort 1b enrolled 25 adults aged 18-55 years at a single site in Boston, USA, between 29 July and 7 August 2020. Ad26.COV2.S was a replication-incompetent adenovirus type 26 vector that expressed a prefusion-stabilized SARS-CoV-2 spike protein derived from the original Wuhan strain. Comments on this clone: No cognate antigen has been identified for it. No qualities accompany the bases; no much larger clone lies one base away.

This clonotype was sampled from a person aged 18-65 years who received the Ad26.COV2.S COVID-19 vaccine or a placebo. The sequencing here drew on peripheral blood, taken in a trial of Ad26.COV2.S vaccine versus placebo.

The nucleotides read TGCGCCAGCAGCTTGACCGGGGGCGTCCCCTACGAGCAGTACTTC. It is translated as CASSLTGGVPYEQYF. The chain is assembled from TRBV5-1 and TRBJ2-7; the D element could tentatively be TRBD1 or TRBD2, as 6 bases agree for each. The CDR3 has 15 amino acids, counting the end cysteine and phenylalanine. Just the 45-base CDR3 DNA is kept, in frame starting at base 1. V is reduced by 1 base and J by 2 bases, leaving a spacing of 13 bases between them. From a lookup of the germline V gene, CDR1 and CDR2 are SGHRS and YFSETQ.